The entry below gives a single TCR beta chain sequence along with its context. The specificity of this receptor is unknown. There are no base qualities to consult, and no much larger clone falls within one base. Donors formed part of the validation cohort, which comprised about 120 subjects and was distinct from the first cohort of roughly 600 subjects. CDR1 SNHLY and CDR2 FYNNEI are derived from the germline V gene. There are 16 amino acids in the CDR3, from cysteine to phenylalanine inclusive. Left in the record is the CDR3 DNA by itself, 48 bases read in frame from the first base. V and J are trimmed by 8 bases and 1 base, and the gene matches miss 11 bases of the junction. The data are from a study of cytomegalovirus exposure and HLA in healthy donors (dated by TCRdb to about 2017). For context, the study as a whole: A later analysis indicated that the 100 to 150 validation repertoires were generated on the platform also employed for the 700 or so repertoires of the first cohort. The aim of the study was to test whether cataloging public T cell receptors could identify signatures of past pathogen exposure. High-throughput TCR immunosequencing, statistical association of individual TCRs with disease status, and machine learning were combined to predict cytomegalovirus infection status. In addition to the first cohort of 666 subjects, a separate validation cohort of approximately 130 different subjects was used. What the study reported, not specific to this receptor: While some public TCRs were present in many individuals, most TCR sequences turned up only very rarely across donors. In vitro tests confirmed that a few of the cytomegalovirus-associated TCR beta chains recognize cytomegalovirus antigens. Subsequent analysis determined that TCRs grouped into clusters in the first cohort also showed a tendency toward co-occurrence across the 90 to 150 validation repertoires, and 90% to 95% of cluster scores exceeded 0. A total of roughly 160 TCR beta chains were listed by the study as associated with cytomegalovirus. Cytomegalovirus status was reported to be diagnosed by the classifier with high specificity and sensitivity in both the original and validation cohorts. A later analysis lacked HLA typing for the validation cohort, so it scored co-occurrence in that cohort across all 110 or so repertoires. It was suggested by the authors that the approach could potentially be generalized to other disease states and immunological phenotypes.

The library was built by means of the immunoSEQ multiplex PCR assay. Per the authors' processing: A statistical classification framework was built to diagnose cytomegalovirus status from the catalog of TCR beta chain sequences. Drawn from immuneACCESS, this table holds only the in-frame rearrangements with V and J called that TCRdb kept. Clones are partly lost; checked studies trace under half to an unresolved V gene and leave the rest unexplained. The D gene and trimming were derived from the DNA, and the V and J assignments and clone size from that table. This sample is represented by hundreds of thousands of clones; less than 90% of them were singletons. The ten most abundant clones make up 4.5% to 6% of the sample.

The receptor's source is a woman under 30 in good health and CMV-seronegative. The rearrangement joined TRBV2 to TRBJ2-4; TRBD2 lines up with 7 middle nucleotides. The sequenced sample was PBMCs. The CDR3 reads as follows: CASSGGRTTAKNIQYF. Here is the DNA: TGTGCCAGCTCAGGCGGGAGAACTACCGCCAAAAACATTCAGTACTTC.